This T cell receptor beta chain was retrieved from a study of shared clonotypes between healthy human individuals. Overall study context: Donors, aged 18 to 49, were a couple of women and three men. Study results and limitations: Sorted-subset sequencing was shown by rarefaction to be incomplete despite large depth.

The CDR3 length is 12 residues. Trimming removed 7 bases at V and 2 bases at J, with 5 bases between. The germline V gene encodes CDR1 MDHEN and CDR2 SYDVKM. Sequencing was at deep level. Assay used: immunoSEQ multiplex PCR; TCRdb lists only in-frame clones, some missing. The table shows about 990,000 clones, with around 78% occurring only once. On this clone: The antigen is unknown. The sample carries other DNA sequences with the same CDR3.

The chain is built from TRBV28 and TRBJ2-2; no definite D call. Sequencing input: memory CD4+ T cells from PBMCs. Subset of the sample: CD45RA-negative fraction. This TCR was sampled from a man between 18 and 29 years old in good health. Some clones in this sample may be carry-over from other donors' samples. The CDR3 nucleotides are TGTGCCAGCAACCGAAACACCGGGGAGCTGTTTTTT. It translates to CASNRNTGELFF.